This TCR beta chain derives from a study of T-cell reconstitution after alpha-beta-depleted transplantation in children. Deletions cut 1 base from V and 11 bases from J, with 9 bases between. This CDR3 has 12 residues. Germline lookup yields CDR1 MNHNS and CDR2 SASEGT. Preparation of the TCRbeta library was carried out with unique molecular identifiers. TCRdb analysed the PCR reads with MiXCR anew, one entry per CDR3 protein. This sample yields about 98,000 distinct CDR3 sequences, of which about a quarter are seen a single time; about 20% belongs to the top ten. General study results and limits: Surviving recipient T cells and thymic progenitors underlay high day-60 TCRbeta diversity in some patients. Two months or so post-transplant, alpha-beta T cells reportedly derived from several hundred expanded graft clones. T-cell numbers and diversity one year post-transplant derived largely from freshly generated T cells.

This clonotype has just a few counts. Its antigen is not identified. The receptor was derived from a boy between 2 and 10 years old with acute lymphoblastic leukemia, due to receive a stem cell transplant. The sequences come from PBMCs, collected before TCRalphabeta/CD19-depleted stem cell transplant. The chain links TRBV6-1 to TRBJ2-1; a weak D match, TRBD2 (6 bases). The CDR3 DNA reads TGTGCCAGCAGTGAAGTTCGGGAGCAGCAGTTCTTC. Its protein is CASSEVREQQFF.